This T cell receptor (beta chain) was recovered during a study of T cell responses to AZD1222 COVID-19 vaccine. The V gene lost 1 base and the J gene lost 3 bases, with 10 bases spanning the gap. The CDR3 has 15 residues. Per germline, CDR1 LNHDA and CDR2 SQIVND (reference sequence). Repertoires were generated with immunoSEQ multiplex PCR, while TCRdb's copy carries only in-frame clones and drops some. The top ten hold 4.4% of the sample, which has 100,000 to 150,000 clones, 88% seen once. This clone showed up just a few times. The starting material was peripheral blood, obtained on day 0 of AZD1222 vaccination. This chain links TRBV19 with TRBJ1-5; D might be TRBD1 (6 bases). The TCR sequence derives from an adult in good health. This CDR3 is CASSIVQGFNQPQHF. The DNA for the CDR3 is TGTGCCAGTAGTATAGTACAGGGATTCAATCAGCCCCAGCATTTT.